What follows are 15 T cell receptor beta chains derived from one specimen sequenced in a study of long-term antiretroviral therapy in people with HIV. They ran version v3.0 of the immunoSEQ assay at survey level. Repertoires were generated with immunoSEQ multiplex PCR, while TCRdb's copy carries only in-frame clones and drops some. The sample yields 20,000 or so clones, 79% seen once. Material: unsorted PBMCs, obtained at the start of antiretroviral therapy, before treatment. Receptors were obtained from a man aged 18 to 30 with HIV.

The chain carries TRBV7-9 and TRBJ1-5, with 7 bases identical to TRBD1. V lost 5 bases and J lost 6; bases outside the gene matches: 7. There are 14 residues in the CDR3. Germline values: CDR1 SEHNR, CDR2 FQNEAQ (reference sequence). In DNA form, the CDR3 reads TGTGCCAGCAGCATACAGGGGCCCCCTCAGCCCCAGCATTTT. This codes for CASSIQGPPQPQHF. Drawing the rest from reference TRBV7-9 and TRBJ1-5, the complete variable domain is DTGVSQNPRHKITKRGQNVTFRCDPISEHNRLYWYRQTLGQGPEFLTYFQNEAQLEKSRLLSDRFSAERPKGSFSTLEIQRTEQGDSAMYLCASSIQGPPQPQHFGDGTRLSIL.

The chain recombines TRBV7-2 with TRBJ2-1; D unresolved. Germline lookup yields CDR1 SGHTA and CDR2 FQGNSA. Trimming stripped 5 bases from V and 9 bases from J, with 8 bases between. This CDR3 is built from 11 residues. The CDR3 spells CASSPRSEQFF. The CDR3 DNA sequence: TGTGCCAGCAGCCCGAGGAGTGAGCAGTTCTTC. The full variable domain, rest sourced from reference TRBV7-2 and TRBJ2-1, is GAGVSQSPSNKVTEKGKDVELRCDPISGHTALYWYRQSLGQGLEFLIYFQGNSAPDKSGLPSDRFSAERTGGSVSTLTIQRTQQEDSAVYLCASSPRSEQFFGPGTRLTVL.

The chain recombines TRBV7-7 with TRBJ2-1; D possibly corresponds to TRBD2 (6 bases). The germline CDR1 and CDR2 sequences are SSHAT and FNYEAQ (reference sequence). V was trimmed by 1 base and J by 0 bases, leaving 10 bases between them. This CDR3 comprises 16 residues. In nucleotides, the CDR3 is TGTGCCAGCAGCTTAGGCAGCGGGCCCTCCTACAATGAGCAGTTCTTC. The encoded protein is CASSLGSGPSYNEQFF.

J is TRBJ2-1 and V is TRBV5-1; D is ambiguous. V dropped 7 bases and J dropped 6 bases, with 8 bases sitting between them. Germline V lookup: CDR1 SGHRS, CDR2 YFSETQ. The CDR3 is 11 amino acids. The CDR3 sequence: CASALGNEQFF. The CDR3 region has the DNA TGCGCCAGCGCGTTGGGCAATGAGCAGTTCTTC.

This chain links TRBV7-9 with TRBJ1-2; no reliable D call. V lost 6 bases to trimming and J lost 5 bases, with 10 bases between them. The germline V gene has CDR1 SEHNR and CDR2 FQNEAQ (reference sequence). The CDR3 is 12 amino acids. CDR3 nucleotides: TGTGCCAGCAGTCGAGTCTCGTATGGCTACACCTTC. Residues: CASSRVSYGYTF.

The V call is TRBV6-1, the J call TRBJ2-4; TRBD1 agrees at 11 bases. Germline loops: CDR1 MNHNS, CDR2 SASEGT. The CDR3 extends over 15 amino acids. V shed 6 bases, J shed 1 base, and the junction held 2 bases outside the gene matches. The CDR3 sequence: CASRGDRGAKNIQYF. The CDR3 DNA follows: TGTGCCAGCAGGGGGGACAGGGGGGCCAAAAACATTCAGTACTTC.

This rearrangement joins TRBV19 to TRBJ2-2, with D unresolved. Trimming stripped 3 bases from V and 2 bases from J, with 10 bases between. The CDR3 is 15 residues long. Germline CDR1 and CDR2: LNHDA and SQIVND (reference sequence). The CDR3 DNA sequence: TGTGCCAGTAGTATTGGGCAGACAAACACCGGGGAGCTGTTTTTT. It codes for CASSIGQTNTGELFF.

The chain carries TRBV14 and TRBJ2-3; 7 bases agree with TRBD1. Germline CDR1 and CDR2: SGHDN and FVKESK. The CDR3 loop spans 12 amino acids. The V segment lost 3 bases and the J segment 9 bases; nucleotides outside the gene matches: 3. The CDR3 DNA follows: TGTGCCAGCAGCCACGACAGGGTAACGCAGTATTTT. This translates into CASSHDRVTQYF.

The V and J genes are TRBV6-5 and TRBJ2-7, with a possible D match to TRBD1 (5 bases). Trimming left V 8 bases short and J 3 bases short, with 11 bases between. CDR3 size: 12 residues. Germline lookup yields CDR1 MNHEY and CDR2 SVGAGI. The CDR3 sequence is CASGHGVYEQYF. Here the CDR3 DNA reads TGTGCCAGCGGACACGGAGTCTACGAGCAGTACTTC.

This clone was found a few times. This sample includes further DNA sequences coding for the same CDR3. The chain joins TRBV27 to TRBJ1-1; no definite D call. The CDR3 contains 12 residues. V dropped 6 bases and J dropped 5 bases, with 10 bases sitting between them. Germline lookup yields CDR1 MNHEY and CDR2 SMNVEV (reference sequence). CDR3 residues: CASRTGLTEAFF. The CDR3 DNA sequence: TGTGCCAGCAGGACGGGGTTGACTGAAGCTTTCTTT.

The rearrangement uses TRBV5-1 and TRBJ2-1, with D unclear. The length of the CDR3 is 14 residues. Trimming took 5 bases from V and 2 from J, leaving 11 bases between them. Germline V gives CDR1 SGHRS, CDR2 YFSETQ. The CDR3, as DNA: TGCGCCAGCAGGAGAGATGGCGCCTACAATGAGCAGTTCTTC. This translates into CASRRDGAYNEQFF.

The V call is TRBV19, the J call TRBJ1-2; 9 positions match TRBD1. Germline values: CDR1 LNHDA, CDR2 SQIVND (reference sequence). V gave up 10 bases and J gave up 3 bases; unmatched junction bases: 9. The CDR3 spans 14 residues. CDR3 amino acids: CATKLQGADYGYTF. Here the CDR3 DNA reads TGTGCCACTAAACTACAGGGGGCAGACTATGGCTACACCTTC. The full variable domain, completed using reference TRBV19 and TRBJ1-2, is DGGITQSPKYLFRKEGQNVTLSCEQNLNHDAMYWYRQDPGQGLRLIYYSQIVNDFQKGDIAEGYSVSREKKESFPLTVTSAQKNPTAFYLCATKLQGADYGYTFGSGTRLTVV.

This clone has more than one count but fewer than ten. The rearrangement joins TRBV7-9 to TRBJ1-1; D is perhaps TRBD1 (5 bases). Trimming removed 3 bases at V and 7 bases at J, with 21 bases between. Germline V lookup: CDR1 SEHNR, CDR2 FQNEAQ (reference sequence). The CDR3 is 16 residues long. CDR3 DNA sequence: TGTGCCAGCAGCTTGTCAGACACCCCTCGCGGGGGTGAAGCTTTCTTT. This translates into CASSLSDTPRGGEAFF.

V and J are TRBV27 and TRBJ1-4; D might be TRBD1 (5 bases). The CDR3 is 14 residues long. V lost 4 bases to trimming and J lost 8 bases, with 14 bases between them. CDR1 and CDR2 from the germline V gene are MNHEY and SMNVEV (reference sequence). The CDR3 DNA is TGTGCCAGCAGTTGGGGGACCGCGGGGGAAAAACTGTTTTTT. It is translated as CASSWGTAGEKLFF.

This chain joins TRBV5-6 and TRBJ2-2; weak D call: TRBD1 (5 bases). This CDR3 has 16 amino acids. Trimming stripped 0 bases from V and 5 bases from J, with 14 bases between. The V gene's germline CDR1 is SGHDT and CDR2 YYEEEE. CDR3 nucleotides: TGTGCCAGCAGCTTGGGACAGCTCCAATGGACCGGGGAGCTGTTTTTT. Translated: CASSLGQLQWTGELFF.